These T cell receptor beta chains were read from a single sample in a study of T-cell memory formation after mild COVID-19. TCRdb re-analysed the 5' RACE reads in MiXCR, keeping a single row per CDR3 protein. The table includes 340,000 or so distinct CDR3 sequences, approximately 12% detected once. The sequencing input was PBMCs or a T cell subset sorted from them (not recorded which). These TCRs come from a man between 18 and 35 years old who had mild COVID-19 (a few samples of this study predate the infection). Cell type and time point are not known. Each CDR3 is given with its conserved first and last residue. The order of the fields is D gene, J gene, clone size, V gene, CDR3 DNA, CDR3 protein. D genes are given only for firm matches. Expanded clones are given a class, and other clones once, few, many or no size at all.

>.|TRBJ2-2|few|TRBV7-2
TGTGCCAGCAGCTTTATGCCGAGGGAGCTGTTTTTT
CASSFMPRELFF
>.|TRBJ1-2|many|TRBV19
TGTGCCAGTAGTATTTACGGGGGCAGCTACTATGGCTACACCTTC
CASSIYGGSYYGYTF
>.|TRBJ1-6|.|TRBV5-1
TGCGCCAGCAGCGCCCAGGATTTACTAAATTCACCCCTCCACTTT
CASSAQDLLNSPLHF
>.|TRBJ2-3|.|TRBV7-2
TGTGCCAGCAGCTTAGCGTTGGGGTTAGATACGCAGTATTTT
CASSLALGLDTQYF
>.|TRBJ2-7|.|TRBV3-1
TGTGCCAGCAGCCAGAATTGGGGGAGCTCCTACGAGCAGTACTTC
CASSQNWGSSYEQYF
>TRBD1|TRBJ2-3|few|TRBV5-6
TGTGCCAGCAGCCCCTCGGGACAGATAGATACGCAGTATTTT
CASSPSGQIDTQYF
>.|TRBJ1-1|.|TRBV6-2/TRBV6-3
TGTACCAGCAGTTTCGGGACACTGAACACTGAAGCTTTCTTT
CTSSFGTLNTEAFF
>.|TRBJ2-1|few|TRBV7-6
TGTGCCAGCAGTCACCAGGAGAGCTCCTACAATGAGCAGTTCTTC
CASSHQESSYNEQFF
>.|TRBJ2-7|.|TRBV6-2/TRBV6-3
TGTGCCAGCGCAACCCCTAGGGGCGTTTACGAGCAGTACTTC
CASATPRGVYEQYF
>.|TRBJ2-3|many|TRBV5-6
TGTGCCAGCAGCTTGGTTTCGGGGGATTATACGCAGTATTTT
CASSLVSGDYTQYF
>.|TRBJ1-1|few|TRBV6-2/TRBV6-3
TGTGCCAGCACCCAGGGTGCTGAAGCTTTCTTT
CASTQGAEAFF
>TRBD1|TRBJ1-2|.|TRBV29-1
TGCAGCGTCCGGGACAGGGGCCTATCCTTGGGCTATGGCTACACCTTC
CSVRDRGLSLGYGYTF
>.|TRBJ1-2|many|TRBV3-1
TGTGCCAGCAGCCATTGGGATCCTACTAGTGGCTACACCTTC
CASSHWDPTSGYTF
>.|TRBJ2-7|.|TRBV27
TGTGCCAGCAGCAGGGGAGTAGGGGAGCAGTACTTC
CASSRGVGEQYF
>.|TRBJ1-1|.|TRBV3-1
TGTGCCAGCAGCCCTCGAGGGGGGAAGGGTGAAGCTTTCTTT
CASSPRGGKGEAFF
>.|TRBJ2-1|many|TRBV7-9
TGTGCCAGCAGTCCAAGGATTGGACAGGAGCAGTTCTTC
CASSPRIGQEQFF
>.|TRBJ1-2|.|TRBV12-3/TRBV12-4
TGTGCCAGCAGTGGTTACGTGGCGCCTTATGGCTACACCTTC
CASSGYVAPYGYTF
>TRBD2|TRBJ2-1|many|TRBV7-2
TGTGCCAGCAGCTCATTCGCGGGGGGTGAGGATGAGCAGTTCTTC
CASSSFAGGEDEQFF
>TRBD2|TRBJ2-5|few|TRBV7-9
TGTGCCCCGGGCGGGGGTCCCCAAGAGACCCAGTACTTC
CAPGGGPQETQYF
>.|TRBJ1-2|few|TRBV7-9
TGTGCCAGCAGCCGGGCGGTCGGGGGTGGTAACTATGGCTACACCTTC
CASSRAVGGGNYGYTF
>.|TRBJ2-4|.|TRBV5-1
TGCGCCAGCAGCTTGGAAACTAGCCCCAAAAACATTCAGTACTTC
CASSLETSPKNIQYF
>.|TRBJ2-7|many|TRBV5-1
TGCGCCAGCAGCGATGTGACGGAAGCCTACGAGCAGTACTTC
CASSDVTEAYEQYF
>.|TRBJ1-3|many|TRBV5-1
TGCGCCAGCAGCTTATTCGGTTGGAGAAACACCATATATTTT
CASSLFGWRNTIYF
>.|TRBJ2-1|.|TRBV4-3
TGCGCCAGCAGCCAGCCTTGGGGCGCAGACTACAATGAGCAGTTCTTC
CASSQPWGADYNEQFF
>.|TRBJ1-1|many|TRBV5-1
TGCGCCAGCAGCTCACACAGCGAACTGAACACTGAAGCTTTCTTT
CASSSHSELNTEAFF
>.|TRBJ2-2|.|TRBV7-2
TGTGCCAGCAGCCCGAAGACAGCGCTCACCGGGGAGCTGTTTTTT
CASSPKTALTGELFF
>.|TRBJ1-5|.|TRBV7-2
TGTGCCAGCAGCCCAGTTGCCGGGAGGGATCAGCCCCAGCATTTT
CASSPVAGRDQPQHF
>TRBD1|TRBJ1-5|few|TRBV4-1
TGCGCCAGCAGCCAAGTGGGACAGGGGCCCGACAGCAATCAGCCCCAGCATTTT
CASSQVGQGPDSNQPQHF
>TRBD1|TRBJ1-1|.|TRBV24-1
TGTGCCACCAGTGATGCGACCGACAGGGCGAACACTGAAGCTTTCTTT
CATSDATDRANTEAFF
>TRBD1|TRBJ1-3|few|TRBV10-3
TGTGCCATCATGGAGGGGGCAAACACCATATATTTT
CAIMEGANTIYF
>.|TRBJ2-2|.|TRBV12-3/TRBV12-4
TGTGCCAGCAGTTTATCAGCCACCGGGGAGCTGTTTTTT
CASSLSATGELFF
>.|TRBJ2-2|.|TRBV12-3/TRBV12-4
TGTGCCAGCTCCCCGGGTGTGGGGGCGACGGGCGGGGAGCTGTTTTTT
CASSPGVGATGGELFF
>.|TRBJ1-1|few|TRBV29-1
TGCAGCGTTGAGTTCCTTGGGGGAGCTTTCTTT
CSVEFLGGAFF
>.|TRBJ2-1|few|TRBV11-2
TGTGCCAGCAGAAGGCCGGGACGGAAGGGCAATGAGCAGTTCTTC
CASRRPGRKGNEQFF
>.|TRBJ2-1|few|TRBV20-1
TGCAGTGCTAGACCCCCCGACTACCTCTCCTACAATGAGCAGTTCTTC
CSARPPDYLSYNEQFF
>.|TRBJ1-4|.|TRBV7-2
TGTGCCAGCAGCTTATCCGCGGCGGTATGGGAAAAACTGTTTTTT
CASSLSAAVWEKLFF
>TRBD1|TRBJ2-7|.|TRBV5-1
TGCGCCAGCAGCTTTCTAACAGGGGCACCCTACGAGCAGTACTTC
CASSFLTGAPYEQYF
>TRBD2|TRBJ2-5|.|TRBV20-1
TGCAGTGCGGACCCGCGGACTAGCGGGGGGAAAGAGACCCAGTACTTC
CSADPRTSGGKETQYF
>.|TRBJ2-1|few|TRBV20-1
TGCAGTTCAGGGCCGGGGAAAAGCTCCTACAATGAGCAGTTCTTC
CSSGPGKSSYNEQFF
>.|TRBJ1-1|.|TRBV7-2
TGTGCCAGCAGCTTAGAGGTTCCTGAAGCTTTCTTT
CASSLEVPEAFF
>.|TRBJ1-1|few|TRBV18
TGTGCCAGCTCCCAGTCAAGAGACACTGAAGCTTTCTTT
CASSQSRDTEAFF
>.|TRBJ2-5|.|TRBV5-5
TGTGCCAGCAGCTCAGAGCTCCTCACCAGAGAGACCCAGTACTTC
CASSSELLTRETQYF
>TRBD2|TRBJ2-5|.|TRBV5-1
TGCGCCAGCAGCTCCTTAGCGGGGGGGCCTGTAAAGACCCAGTACTTC
CASSSLAGGPVKTQYF
>TRBD1|TRBJ2-5|.|TRBV2
TGTGCCAGCAGTGGACAGTCCCCAGGGGGAGAGACCCAGTACTTC
CASSGQSPGGETQYF